This T cell receptor beta chain came from a study of blood T cell repertoires in COVID-19. As for the study in general: Samples taken during acute and convalescent COVID-19 were collected in the United States, Italy and Spain. PBMCs, B-cell-depleted T cells, or T cells provided the cDNA or gDNA that made up the material.

Study processing details: Nucleated cell counts were estimated from reference gene primer amplification. The protocol was immunoSEQ multiplex PCR, while the TCRdb copy is restricted to in-frame clones and leaves out a portion. D and trimming come from the DNA, and the V and J calls and clone size come from that table. The data contain about 44,000 clones, about nine tenths of them singletons. In germline, CDR1 is LNHDA, CDR2 SQIVND (reference sequence). The CDR3 runs to 15 residues. V gave up 7 bases and J gave up 4 bases; unmatched junction bases: 11. The sample comprised peripheral blood. The receptor was isolated from a woman at least 80 years old in a cohort sampled during active or convalescent COVID-19. This rearrangement joins TRBV19 to TRBJ2-5; 8 positions agree with TRBD2. The chain's CDR3 is CASTSTLAARETQYF. The CDR3 DNA follows: TGTGCCAGTACCTCCACACTAGCGGCGCGAGAGACCCAGTACTTC. Variable domain in full (rest from reference TRBV19 and TRBJ2-5): DGGITQSPKYLFRKEGQNVTLSCEQNLNHDAMYWYRQDPGQGLRLIYYSQIVNDFQKGDIAEGYSVSREKKESFPLTVTSAQKNPTAFYLCASTSTLAARETQYFGPGTRLLVL.